This is a list of T cell receptor beta chains from one sample in a study of T-cell reconstitution after alpha-beta-depleted transplantation in children. TCRdb redid the calling of the PCR reads with MiXCR, one entry per CDR3 protein. Of a few hundred thousand distinct CDR3 sequences detected, under 13% appear once; the ten largest clones hold roughly 5.5%. The material was PBMCs from the stem cell graft donor, obtained from the stem cell graft. The receptors derive from a human donor who donated a stem cell graft to a child with acute myeloid leukemia. Both conserved end residues are trimmed from each CDR3.

v_gene: TRBV29-1
CDR3aa: SYMTLNTEAF

v_gene: TRBV4-1
CDR3aa: ASSQGGGVYEQY

v_gene: TRBV11-2
CDR3aa: ASSLEQGSIQY

v_gene: TRBV5-8
CDR3aa: ASSLAVSGGTDTQY

v_gene: TRBV11-2
CDR3aa: ASSPSTSGGHIGGNEQF

v_gene: TRBV7-9
CDR3aa: AGRALDTDTQY

v_gene: TRBV2
CDR3aa: ASSTIAGHEQY

v_gene: TRBV20-1
CDR3aa: SARVRTGGYTGELF

v_gene: TRBV6-5
CDR3aa: ASSYSTSGGAQTQY

v_gene: TRBV5-1
CDR3aa: ASSSHTPGLAGTTDTQY

v_gene: TRBV20-1
CDR3aa: SASPELARETQY

v_gene: TRBV18
CDR3aa: ASSPFEEMNTEAF

v_gene: TRBV20-1
CDR3aa: SAREGYTEAF